This T cell receptor beta chain was recovered during a study of patients and donors after allogeneic stem cell transplantation. This clonotype was recorded a few times. TCRdb re-called the RT-PCR reads through MiXCR, storing one row per CDR3 protein. The sample has about 230,000 distinct CDR3 sequences, 11% to 15% seen once. The sequenced sample was blood, either unsorted or a sorted T cell fraction (not recorded which). This TCR came from a human donor who was either an allogeneic HSCT recipient or a stem cell or donor lymphocyte infusion donor (not recorded which). It is not recorded whose cells these are; they may come from a transplant donor.

The DNA for the CDR3 is TGTGCCAGCAGCGTAGATAGCGGGGGGATTACCTACGAGCAGTACTTC. This codes for CASSVDSGGITYEQYF. The chain joins TRBV9 to TRBJ2-7, with 10 positions matching TRBD2. The germline CDR1 and CDR2 sequences are SGDLS and YYNGEE. This CDR3 is built from 16 residues. Germline trimming cut 0 bases from V and 2 bases from J; bases unmatched to any gene: 5.